The present T cell receptor beta chain was sequenced within a study of identical twins. TCRdb fed the 5' RACE reads into MiXCR, producing one record per CDR3 protein. The repertoire includes hundreds of thousands of distinct CDR3 sequences, about 9.4% of them detected once, and approximately 0.94% sits in the top ten. Healthy Caucasians made up all donors. The CDR3 spans 13 residues. Trimming took off 3 bases at V and 3 bases at J, with 8 bases between the two ends. These data were also filed under a second study, of yellow fever vaccine responses in identical twins.

Sequencing was performed on PBMCs. V gene TRBV12-3 or TRBV12-4 combines with J gene TRBJ1-2; D gene uncertain. This sequence originates from a woman between 18 and 29 years old in good health. The CDR3 is CASSFGADYGYTF. In nucleotides, the CDR3 is TGTGCCAGCAGTTTTGGCGCGGACTATGGCTACACCTTC.